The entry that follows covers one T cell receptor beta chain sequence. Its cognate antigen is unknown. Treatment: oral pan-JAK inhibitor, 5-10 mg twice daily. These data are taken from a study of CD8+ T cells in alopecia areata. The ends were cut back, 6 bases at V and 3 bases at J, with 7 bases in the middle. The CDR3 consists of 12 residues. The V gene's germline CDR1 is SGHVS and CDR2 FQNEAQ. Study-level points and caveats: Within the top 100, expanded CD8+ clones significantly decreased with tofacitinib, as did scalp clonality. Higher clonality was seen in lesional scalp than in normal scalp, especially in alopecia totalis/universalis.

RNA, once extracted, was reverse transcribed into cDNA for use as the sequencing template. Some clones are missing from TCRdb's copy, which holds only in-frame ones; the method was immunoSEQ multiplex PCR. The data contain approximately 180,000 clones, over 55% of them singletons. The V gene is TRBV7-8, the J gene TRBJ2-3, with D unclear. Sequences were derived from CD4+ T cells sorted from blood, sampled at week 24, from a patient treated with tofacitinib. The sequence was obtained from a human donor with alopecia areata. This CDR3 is CASSPRTDTQYF. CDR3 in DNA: TGTGCCAGCAGTCCGCGGACAGATACGCAGTATTTT.